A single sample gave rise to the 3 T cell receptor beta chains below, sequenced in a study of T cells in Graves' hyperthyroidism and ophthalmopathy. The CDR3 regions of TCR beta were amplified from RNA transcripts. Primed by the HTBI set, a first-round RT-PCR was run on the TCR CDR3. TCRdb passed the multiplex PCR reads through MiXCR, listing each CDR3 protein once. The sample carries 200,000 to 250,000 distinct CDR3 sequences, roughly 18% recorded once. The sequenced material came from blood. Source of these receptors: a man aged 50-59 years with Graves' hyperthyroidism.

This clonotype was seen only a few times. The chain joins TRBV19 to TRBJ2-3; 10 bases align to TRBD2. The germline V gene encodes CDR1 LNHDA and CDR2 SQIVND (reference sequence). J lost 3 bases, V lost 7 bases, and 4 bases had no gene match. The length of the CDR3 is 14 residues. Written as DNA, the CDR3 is TGTGCCAGTAAGCTAGCGGGAGTAACAGATACGCAGTATTTT. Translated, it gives CASKLAGVTDTQYF.

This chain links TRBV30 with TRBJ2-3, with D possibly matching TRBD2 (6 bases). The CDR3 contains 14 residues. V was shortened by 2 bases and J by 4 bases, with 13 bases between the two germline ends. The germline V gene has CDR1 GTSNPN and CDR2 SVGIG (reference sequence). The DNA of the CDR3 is TGTGCCTGGAGTCCCGGGGGAGGATCAGATACGCAGTATTTT. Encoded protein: CAWSPGGGSDTQYF.

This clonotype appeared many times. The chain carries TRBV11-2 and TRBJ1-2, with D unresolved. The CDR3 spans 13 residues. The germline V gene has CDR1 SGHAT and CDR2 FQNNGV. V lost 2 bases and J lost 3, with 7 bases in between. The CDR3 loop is CASSLTTYYGYTF. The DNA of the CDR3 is TGTGCCAGCAGCTTAACAACTTACTATGGCTACACCTTC.